The rows below give T cell receptor beta chains drawn from one sample of a study of shared clonotypes between healthy human individuals. Here immunoSEQ multiplex PCR was the method, and the copy in TCRdb shows in-frame clones only, minus some. The sample contains just over 2,000,000 clones, roughly 95% of which appear only once. Sequencing input: naive CD4+ T cells sorted from blood. The receptors shown here come from a man aged 18 to 29 in good health. Both conserved end residues are part of each CDR3. Fields, in order: CDR3 protein, CDR3 DNA, D gene, V gene, J gene, clone size. The D gene is left open where the match is weak. Rows may omit the clone size; those that give it use once, few, many or a size class.

CDR3: CASSSEGSTNEKLFF
DNA: TGCGCCAGCAGCTCGGAGGGGAGTACGAATGAAAAACTGTTTTTT
D: NA
V: TRBV5-1
J: TRBJ1-4
size: NA

CDR3: CSVVVNTEAFF
DNA: TGCAGCGTTGTTGTGAACACTGAAGCTTTCTTT
D: NA
V: TRBV29-1
J: TRBJ1-1
size: NA

CDR3: CASSYSNLEPRSPLHF
DNA: TGTGCCAGCAGTTACTCGAATTTGGAGCCGCGGTCACCCCTCCACTTT
D: NA
V: TRBV6-5
J: TRBJ1-6
size: few

CDR3: CASSLEYYNEQFF
DNA: TGTGCCAGCAGCTTGGAATACTACAATGAGCAGTTCTTC
D: NA
V: TRBV5-5
J: TRBJ2-1
size: NA

CDR3: CASSIQSGNYGYTF
DNA: TGTGCCAGCAGCATACAATCCGGGAACTATGGCTACACCTTC
D: NA
V: TRBV14
J: TRBJ1-2
size: NA

CDR3: CASSFVGQTTYEQYF
DNA: TGTGCCAGCAGCTTTGTAGGACAGACAACCTACGAGCAGTACTTC
D: NA
V: TRBV5-4
J: TRBJ2-7
size: NA

CDR3: CASSIYRGQGPGIQYF
DNA: TGTGCCAGTAGTATATATCGGGGACAGGGGCCAGGCATTCAGTACTTC
D: TRBD1
V: TRBV19
J: TRBJ2-4
size: NA

CDR3: CASSEAAGPFEKLFF
DNA: TGTGCCAGCAGTGAAGCGGCCGGGCCATTCGAAAAACTGTTTTTT
D: NA
V: TRBV6-1
J: TRBJ1-4
size: NA

CDR3: CASSMRAEETQYF
DNA: TGTGCCAGTAGTATGCGGGCAGAAGAGACCCAGTACTTC
D: NA
V: TRBV19
J: TRBJ2-5
size: NA

CDR3: CASSLYRTGGTDTQYF
DNA: TGTGCCAGCAGCTTATACCGCACAGGGGGCACAGATACGCAGTATTTT
D: TRBD1
V: TRBV11-2
J: TRBJ2-3
size: NA

CDR3: CASSLAIRLGGETQYF
DNA: TGTGCCAGCAGCTTAGCGATAAGACTAGGGGGGGAGACCCAGTACTTC
D: NA
V: TRBV7-2
J: TRBJ2-5
size: NA

CDR3: CASRPHRNSNQPQHF
DNA: TGTGCCAGCAGACCTCACAGAAATAGCAATCAGCCCCAGCATTTT
D: NA
V: TRBV28
J: TRBJ1-5
size: NA

CDR3: CAWSVNLQGAAFFF
DNA: TGTGCCTGGAGCGTAAATTTACAGGGGGCTGCTTTCTTCTTT
D: TRBD1
V: TRBV30
J: TRBJ1-1
size: NA

CDR3: CASSYRGETEAFF
DNA: TGTGCCAGCAGCTATAGGGGGGAAACTGAAGCTTTCTTT
D: NA
V: TRBV6-5
J: TRBJ1-1
size: NA

CDR3: CASSLSYSVGETQYF
DNA: TGTGCCAGCAGCTTATCTTACAGCGTCGGGGAGACCCAGTACTTC
D: NA
V: TRBV7-2
J: TRBJ2-5
size: NA

CDR3: CAWSALILWTGEAGNTIYF
DNA: TGTGCCTGGAGTGCCTTGATTCTGTGGACAGGGGAAGCTGGAAACACCATATATTTT
D: TRBD1
V: TRBV30
J: TRBJ1-3
size: once

CDR3: CASSPGLAKADTQYF
DNA: TGTGCCAGCAGCCCCGGGCTAGCGAAGGCAGATACGCAGTATTTT
D: NA
V: TRBV5-4
J: TRBJ2-3
size: NA

CDR3: CASSFLAGTSTDTQYF
DNA: TGCGCCAGCAGCTTTCTAGCGGGAACTAGCACAGATACGCAGTATTTT
D: TRBD2
V: TRBV5-1
J: TRBJ2-3
size: NA

CDR3: CASSELGDRGFHEQYF
DNA: TGTGCCAGCAGTGAACTGGGGGACAGGGGGTTCCACGAGCAGTACTTC
D: TRBD1
V: TRBV2
J: TRBJ2-7
size: NA

CDR3: CASRPLGRGSNQPQHF
DNA: TGTGCCAGCAGGCCGCTGGGCCGTGGTAGCAATCAGCCCCAGCATTTT
D: NA
V: TRBV27
J: TRBJ1-5
size: NA

CDR3: CASSYWGPTQADTQYF
DNA: TGTGCCAGCAGTTACTGGGGGCCTACGCAAGCAGATACGCAGTATTTT
D: NA
V: TRBV6-6
J: TRBJ2-3
size: NA

CDR3: CAWSSTGRGGEKLFF
DNA: TGTGCCTGGAGTTCAACAGGGAGGGGAGGTGAAAAACTGTTTTTT
D: NA
V: TRBV30
J: TRBJ1-4
size: NA

CDR3: CASSPGQSPAYEQYF
DNA: TGTGCCAGCTCACCTGGACAGTCCCCCGCCTACGAGCAGTACTTC
D: NA
V: TRBV18
J: TRBJ2-7
size: NA

CDR3: CASSSRPGNQPQHF
DNA: TGTGCCAGCAGTTCTCGACCCGGGAATCAGCCCCAGCATTTT
D: NA
V: TRBV6-1
J: TRBJ1-5
size: NA

CDR3: CASSTGQNQPQHF
DNA: TGCGCCAGCAGCACAGGACAGAATCAGCCCCAGCATTTT
D: NA
V: TRBV5-1
J: TRBJ1-5
size: NA

CDR3: CASSEQGADTQYF
DNA: TGCGCCAGCAGTGAGCAGGGGGCAGATACGCAGTATTTT
D: TRBD1
V: TRBV10-1
J: TRBJ2-3
size: NA

CDR3: CASSLNRGHTEAFF
DNA: TGTGCCAGCAGCTTGAACCGAGGACACACTGAAGCTTTCTTT
D: NA
V: TRBV7-2
J: TRBJ1-1
size: NA

CDR3: CASSPDRYTGELFF
DNA: TGTGCCAGCAGCCCGGACAGATACACCGGGGAGCTGTTTTTT
D: NA
V: TRBV7-3
J: TRBJ2-2
size: NA

CDR3: CACRPRGSPLHF
DNA: TGTGCCTGCAGACCTAGGGGGTCACCCCTCCACTTT
D: NA
V: TRBV30
J: TRBJ1-6
size: NA

CDR3: CAISEHRDRAQETQYF
DNA: TGTGCCATCAGTGAGCACCGGGACAGAGCCCAAGAGACCCAGTACTTC
D: TRBD1
V: TRBV10-3
J: TRBJ2-5
size: NA

CDR3: CASSLEGARETQYF
DNA: TGCGCCAGCAGCTTGGAGGGGGCGCGAGAGACCCAGTACTTC
D: TRBD1
V: TRBV5-1
J: TRBJ2-5
size: NA

CDR3: CASSPPSGGAVNEQFF
DNA: TGTGCCAGCTCACCACCCAGCGGGGGGGCCGTGAATGAGCAGTTCTTC
D: TRBD2
V: TRBV18
J: TRBJ2-1
size: NA

CDR3: CASSPRGPVGDIQYF
DNA: TGTGCCAGCAGTCCGCGGGGCCCAGTGGGAGACATTCAGTACTTC
D: NA
V: TRBV6-1
J: TRBJ2-4
size: NA

CDR3: CASSFSGKDYEQYF
DNA: TGTGCCAGCAGTTTTAGCGGGAAGGACTACGAGCAGTACTTC
D: TRBD2
V: TRBV11-2
J: TRBJ2-7
size: NA

CDR3: CASSSEGSTDTQYF
DNA: TGCGCCAGCAGCTCGGAGGGTAGCACAGATACGCAGTATTTT
D: NA
V: TRBV5-1
J: TRBJ2-3
size: NA

CDR3: CASRLTDSYEQYF
DNA: TGTGCCAGCAGATTGACCGACTCCTACGAGCAGTACTTC
D: NA
V: TRBV6-6
J: TRBJ2-7
size: NA

CDR3: CASSQDRSTDTQYF
DNA: TGCGCCAGCAGTCAGGACAGAAGCACAGATACGCAGTATTTT
D: NA
V: TRBV5-1
J: TRBJ2-3
size: NA

CDR3: CASSPNGLAGGTDTQYF
DNA: TGCGCCAGCAGCCCTAATGGACTAGCGGGGGGCACAGATACGCAGTATTTT
D: TRBD2
V: TRBV4-3
J: TRBJ2-3
size: NA

CDR3: CASSGGPNYGYTF
DNA: TGTGCCAGCAGCGGGGGACCAAACTATGGCTACACCTTC
D: NA
V: TRBV9
J: TRBJ1-2
size: NA

CDR3: CSVGGLAGGEQYF
DNA: TGCAGCGTTGGTGGACTAGCGGGAGGCGAGCAGTACTTC
D: TRBD2
V: TRBV29-1
J: TRBJ2-7
size: NA

CDR3: CASSGRSGTEAFF
DNA: TGCGCCAGCAGTGGAAGAAGCGGGACTGAAGCTTTCTTT
D: NA
V: TRBV10-1
J: TRBJ1-1
size: NA

CDR3: CASRPPGGGNNEQFF
DNA: TGTGCCAGTAGACCGCCTGGCGGGGGGAACAATGAGCAGTTCTTC
D: TRBD2
V: TRBV19
J: TRBJ2-1
size: NA

CDR3: CASSLQFSPLHF
DNA: TGTGCCAGCAGCCTTCAGTTTTCGCCCCTCCACTTT
D: NA
V: TRBV28
J: TRBJ1-6
size: few

CDR3: CASSNRDRTTGELFF
DNA: TGTGCCAGCAGTAACCGGGACAGGACCACCGGGGAGCTGTTTTTT
D: TRBD1
V: TRBV6-1
J: TRBJ2-2
size: NA

CDR3: CASSFRDFNTEAFF
DNA: TGTGCCAGCAGTTTCCGGGACTTCAACACTGAAGCTTTCTTT
D: NA
V: TRBV6-6
J: TRBJ1-1
size: NA

CDR3: CASSLGLRGVQETQYF
DNA: TGTGCCAGCAGCTTAGGACTGCGGGGGGTCCAAGAGACCCAGTACTTC
D: TRBD2
V: TRBV7-9
J: TRBJ2-5
size: NA

CDR3: CASIGVSNTGELFF
DNA: TGTGCCAGCATAGGGGTGTCGAACACCGGGGAGCTGTTTTTT
D: NA
V: TRBV5-6
J: TRBJ2-2
size: NA

CDR3: CASSSYFGRTGEAGNTIYF
DNA: TGTGCCAGCAGTTCGTATTTCGGGAGGACAGGGGAGGCTGGAAACACCATATATTTT
D: TRBD1
V: TRBV28
J: TRBJ1-3
size: NA

CDR3: CASSPPSQGLNTEAFF
DNA: TGTGCCAGCTCACCTCCGTCACAGGGTTTGAACACTGAAGCTTTCTTT
D: NA
V: TRBV18
J: TRBJ1-1
size: NA

CDR3: CASSLGTGAIKNIQYF
DNA: TGCGCCAGCAGCTTGGGGACAGGGGCTATCAAAAACATTCAGTACTTC
D: TRBD1
V: TRBV5-1
J: TRBJ2-4
size: NA

CDR3: CASSLKWDSGYTF
DNA: TGTGCCAGCAGCTTAAAGTGGGATTCGGGCTACACCTTC
D: NA
V: TRBV13
J: TRBJ1-2
size: NA

CDR3: CASSPRGSGGWEQYF
DNA: TGTGCCAGCAGTCCTCGCGGTAGCGGGGGGTGGGAGCAGTACTTC
D: TRBD2
V: TRBV6-6
J: TRBJ2-7
size: NA

CDR3: CASKEVGNQPQHF
DNA: TGTGCCAGTAAAGAGGTGGGCAATCAGCCCCAGCATTTT
D: NA
V: TRBV19
J: TRBJ1-5
size: NA